These T cell receptor beta chains were read from a single sample in a study of T cells in Graves' hyperthyroidism and ophthalmopathy. TCRdb analysed the multiplex PCR reads with MiXCR anew, one entry per CDR3 protein. This sample yields 200,000 to 250,000 distinct CDR3 sequences, of which around 24% are seen a single time; 35% belongs to the top ten. Sequenced sample: blood. The receptors shown here come from a middle-aged woman with Graves' ophthalmopathy. The CDR3 runs from the conserved cysteine through the conserved F or W. Fields, in order: J gene, V gene, clone size, D gene, CDR3 DNA, CDR3 protein. A D gene is named only where the DNA matches it firmly. Size is stated for part of the rows, as once, few or many counts, or as a class when the clone is expanded.

TRBJ2-2 TRBV28 many NA TGTGCCAGCAGTTTAACCGAGGGGGGAACCGGGGAGCTGTTTTTT CASSLTEGGTGELFF
TRBJ2-7 TRBV24-1 NA NA TGTGCCACCAGTGGAGGTCTAGCCTACGAGCAGTACTTC CATSGGLAYEQYF
TRBJ1-1 TRBV5-5 many NA TGTGCCAGCAGCTCCCTAGTCCGGGTCACTGAAGCTTTCTTT CASSSLVRVTEAFF
TRBJ2-2 TRBV6-1 many TRBD2 TGTGCCAGTTCTAGCGGGAGGTATACCGGGGAGCTGTTTTTT CASSSGRYTGELFF
TRBJ2-1 TRBV27 many NA TGTGCCAGCAGACAGGGCAACTACAATGAGCAGTTCTTC CASRQGNYNEQFF
TRBJ1-1 TRBV5-6 few NA TGTGCCAGCAGGAATCGGTGGGCCACTGAAGCTTTCTTT CASRNRWATEAFF
TRBJ1-1 TRBV6-2/TRBV6-3 NA NA TGTGCCAGTATGACAGTGAACACTGAAGCTTTCTTT CASMTVNTEAFF
TRBJ1-1 TRBV12-3/TRBV12-4 once NA TGTGCCAGCAGCCAAGGGGAGGGGGCTGAAGCTTTCTTT CASSQGEGAEAFF
TRBJ1-2 TRBV12-3/TRBV12-4 NA NA TGTGCCTGGAGTTTGGGCCTCGACTATGGCTACACCTTC CAWSLGLDYGYTF
TRBJ1-5 TRBV20-1 many NA TGCAGTGCCCCGAGGGCCAGTCCTCGCAATCAGCCCCAGCATTTT CSAPRASPRNQPQHF
TRBJ2-4 TRBV20-1 many NA TGCAGTGCTAGACAGGGTGACATTCAGTACTTC CSARQGDIQYF
TRBJ2-7 TRBV5-1 NA NA TGCGCCAGCAGCTTGGGCAGGGGCGTATACGAGCAGTACTTC CASSLGRGVYEQYF
TRBJ2-5 TRBV19 few NA TGTGCCAGTAGGGGACGTAACCAAGAGACCCAGTACTTC CASRGRNQETQYF
TRBJ1-3 TRBV5-5 many NA TGTGCCAGCAGCTTTGACAGGTCTGGAAACACCATATATTTT CASSFDRSGNTIYF
TRBJ1-1 TRBV11-2 many NA TGTGCCAGCAGCTTAGTTCGATATTCGGGCAAACCGTTGAACACTGAAGCTTTCTTT CASSLVRYSGKPLNTEAFF
TRBJ2-7 TRBV30 many TRBD2 TGTGCCTGGAGTGCTAGCGGCACAAGCTCCTACGAGCAGTACTTC CAWSASGTSSYEQYF
TRBJ2-2 TRBV2 few NA TGTGCCAGCAGAACGGAATCGAACACCGGGGAGCTGTTTTTT CASRTESNTGELFF
TRBJ2-7 TRBV10-3 many NA TGTGCCACCTCGACAGTTTCCCACGAGCAGTACTTC CATSTVSHEQYF
TRBJ2-2 TRBV28 NA NA TGTGCCAGCAGTTTATCCGGTCCATGGACCCTCACCGGGGAGCTGTTTTTT CASSLSGPWTLTGELFF
TRBJ2-7 TRBV25-1 many NA TGTGCCAGCAGTGTAGCAGAGCACTACGAGCAGTACTTC CASSVAEHYEQYF
TRBJ1-1 TRBV28 many NA TGTGCCAGCAGAGATTCGACCGAGACTTGGGCTGAAGCTTTCTTT CASRDSTETWAEAFF
TRBJ1-1 TRBV28 many TRBD1 TGTGCCAGCACCGGGGACAGAGACATGAACACTGAAGCTTTCTTT CASTGDRDMNTEAFF
TRBJ1-2 TRBV4-1 many NA TGCGCCAGCAGCCGAGACGGGGAAGGCGGCTACACCTTC CASSRDGEGGYTF
TRBJ2-7 TRBV20-1 many TRBD2 TGCAGTGCTGCGGGACTAGCGCATTCCTACGAGCAGTACTTC CSAAGLAHSYEQYF
TRBJ2-7 TRBV9 few NA TGTGCCAGCAGCGTAGATAGCGGCCTCTCCTACGAGCAGTACTTC CASSVDSGLSYEQYF
TRBJ2-7 TRBV6-2/TRBV6-3 many TRBD1 TGTGCCAGCACCCCCCCCGGGACAGCTTCCTACGAGCAGTACTTC CASTPPGTASYEQYF
TRBJ1-5 TRBV20-1 many TRBD1 TGCAGTGCACGGACAGGTCCTAGCAATCAGCCCCAGCATTTT CSARTGPSNQPQHF
TRBJ1-1 TRBV10-3 many NA TGTGCCATCAGTGAGTCGGGCGGACATAACACTGAAGCTTTCTTT CAISESGGHNTEAFF
TRBJ1-5 TRBV6-5 many NA TGTGCCAGCAGGGGCGATAGCAATCAGCCCCAGCATTTT CASRGDSNQPQHF
TRBJ1-2 TRBV18 many NA TGTGCCAGCTCACCAGATCTAGGGGGGCCGGCCTTC CASSPDLGGPAF
TRBJ1-5 TRBV10-3 many NA TGTGCCATCAGTCCCAACCCAAATCAGCCCCAGCATTTT CAISPNPNQPQHF
TRBJ1-2 TRBV28 many NA TGTGCCAGCAGATATCCACAGGGTTATGACTATGGCTACACCTTC CASRYPQGYDYGYTF
TRBJ2-7 TRBV20-1 once TRBD1 TGCAGTGCTAGAGGGGACAGGGGAGCCTACGAGCAGTACTTC CSARGDRGAYEQYF
TRBJ2-7 TRBV5-1 many NA TGCGCCAGCAGCTCCGACGAGGCCTACGAGCAGTACTTC CASSSDEAYEQYF
TRBJ2-7 TRBV20-1 many NA TGCAGTGCTAGTAGCGGACCTTACGAGCGGTACTTC CSASSGPYERYF
TRBJ1-3 TRBV6-5 many NA TGTGCCAGCAGTTACTCGACGGGGGGCGGTAACACCATATATTTT CASSYSTGGGNTIYF
TRBJ1-5 TRBV6-5 many NA TGTGCCAGCAGGGCCGGGGGGGCGTCTCAGCCCCAGCATTTT CASRAGGASQPQHF
TRBJ1-5 TRBV28 NA TRBD1 TGTGCCAGCAGTGGTGGACAGGAGTATCAGCCCCAGCATTTT CASSGGQEYQPQHF
TRBJ1-3 TRBV28 NA NA TGTGCCAGCACCCCAGGAGGGAAGGGAAACACCATATATTTT CASTPGGKGNTIYF
TRBJ1-2 TRBV6-5 many NA TGTGCCAGCAGTTACGAGGGGACCTATGGCTACACCTTC CASSYEGTYGYTF
TRBJ2-5 TRBV7-2 many TRBD2 TGTGCCAGCAGCTTAGCGAGGACTAGCGGACAAGAGACCCAGTACTTC CASSLARTSGQETQYF
TRBJ1-3 TRBV12-3/TRBV12-4 many NA TGTGCCAGCAGGGTACGGGGGCCCGGAAACACCATATATTTT CASRVRGPGNTIYF
TRBJ2-3 TRBV6-1 many NA TGTGCCAGCAGTGAATATACTCGCAGCACAGATACGCAGTATTTT CASSEYTRSTDTQYF
TRBJ2-2 TRBV4-1 many NA TGCGCCAGCAGCCAAGGCGGAGCTTTCACCGGGGAGCTGTTTTTT CASSQGGAFTGELFF
TRBJ2-2 TRBV20-1 many NA TGCAGTGCTAGACCGGAGACCACCGGGGAGCTGTTTTTT CSARPETTGELFF
TRBJ2-7 TRBV5-1 many NA TGCGCCAGCAGCTTCTTCCAGGGTGACGAGCAGTACTTC CASSFFQGDEQYF
TRBJ1-1 TRBV6-5 NA TRBD1 TGTGCCAGCAGTTACCGGAGGGACAGGGTAAACACTGAAGCTTTCTTT CASSYRRDRVNTEAFF
TRBJ2-2 TRBV7-2 NA NA TGTGCCAGCAGCTTAGGGGACTACCGAGGGGGGCTGTTTTTT CASSLGDYRGGLFF
TRBJ1-2 TRBV28 NA NA TGTGCCAGCACCACCTGGACTCGGTATGGCTACACCTTC CASTTWTRYGYTF
TRBJ1-2 TRBV28 NA TRBD1 TGTGCCAGCAGTGCACAGGGGACAGGGGGTAACTATGGCTACACCTTC CASSAQGTGGNYGYTF
TRBJ2-7 TRBV28 many NA TGTGCCAGCAGTTTAAAGTCCCTGGGCCCCTACGAGCAGTACTTC CASSLKSLGPYEQYF
TRBJ2-3 TRBV5-1 many NA TGCGCCAGCAGGCGGGCGGAGGCTAGAACAGATACGCAGTATTTT CASRRAEARTDTQYF
TRBJ2-7 TRBV20-1 many NA TGCAGTGCCGGGTGGGGGACCTACGAGCAGTACTTC CSAGWGTYEQYF
TRBJ2-7 TRBV7-2 many TRBD2 TGTGCCAGCAGCTTAAGTGCGGGAGGTAGCGAGCAGTACTTC CASSLSAGGSEQYF
TRBJ1-1 TRBV28 many NA TGTGCCAGCAATTCCCACCACAGGGAGGAAGCTTTCTTT CASNSHHREEAFF